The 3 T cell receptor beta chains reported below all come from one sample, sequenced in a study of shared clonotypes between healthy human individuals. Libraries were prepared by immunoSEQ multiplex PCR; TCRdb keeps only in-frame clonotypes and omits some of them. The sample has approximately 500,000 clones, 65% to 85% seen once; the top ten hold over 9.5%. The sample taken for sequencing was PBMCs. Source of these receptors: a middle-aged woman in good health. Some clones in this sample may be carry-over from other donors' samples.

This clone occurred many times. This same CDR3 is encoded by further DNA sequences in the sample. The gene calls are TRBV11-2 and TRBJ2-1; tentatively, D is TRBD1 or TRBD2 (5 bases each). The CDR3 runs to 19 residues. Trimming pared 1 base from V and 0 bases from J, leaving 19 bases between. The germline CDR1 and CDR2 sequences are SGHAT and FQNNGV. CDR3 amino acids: CASSLGRKLVGGSYNEQFF. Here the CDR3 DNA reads TGTGCCAGCAGCTTAGGAAGGAAACTGGTTGGGGGCTCCTACAATGAGCAGTTCTTC.

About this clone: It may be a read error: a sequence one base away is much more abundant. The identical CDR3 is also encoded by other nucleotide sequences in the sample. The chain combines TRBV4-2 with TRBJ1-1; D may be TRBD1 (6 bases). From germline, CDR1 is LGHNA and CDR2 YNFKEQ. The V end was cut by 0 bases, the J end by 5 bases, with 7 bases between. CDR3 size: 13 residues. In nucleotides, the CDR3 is TGTGCCAGCAGCCAAGACAGGGGTACTGAAGCTTTCTTT. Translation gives CASSQDRGTEAFF.

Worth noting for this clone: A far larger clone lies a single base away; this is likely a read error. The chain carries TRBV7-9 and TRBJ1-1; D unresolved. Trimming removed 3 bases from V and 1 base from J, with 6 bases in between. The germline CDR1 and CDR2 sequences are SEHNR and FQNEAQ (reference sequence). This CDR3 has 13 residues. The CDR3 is CASSFGSNTEAFF. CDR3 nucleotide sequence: TGTGCCAGCAGCTTCGGTTCGAACACTGAAGCTTTCTTT.